The 22 T cell receptor beta chains below were found in one sample sequenced in a study of T cells in Graves' hyperthyroidism and ophthalmopathy. RNA transcripts were the template for amplifying TCR beta CDR3 regions. The primer set for the first-round RT-PCR of the TCR CDR3 was HTBI. TCRdb used MiXCR to reprocess the multiplex PCR reads, holding one entry per CDR3 protein. Among about 530,000 distinct CDR3 sequences listed, 15% to 20% were seen once. The source material was blood. Receptors originate from a young woman with Graves' ophthalmopathy.

There are many counts of this clonotype. The V and J genes are TRBV28 and TRBJ1-6, with D unresolved. V was clipped by 5 bases and J by 5 bases, with 16 bases between them. The CDR3 covers 16 residues. The germline CDR1 and CDR2 sequences are MDHEN and SYDVKM. The CDR3 nucleotides read TGTGCCAGCAGTCAAATCGGGGTTGTGGATAATTCACCCCTCCACTTT. This encodes CASSQIGVVDNSPLHF.

This clonotype came up a few times. The chain has TRBV4-2 and TRBJ2-5; the match to TRBD2 covers 14 bases. The CDR3 contains 20 residues. Per the germline V gene, CDR1 is LGHNA and CDR2 is YNFKEQ. The V and J ends lost 3 bases and 5 bases, in that order; junction bases with no gene match: 17. The CDR3 DNA follows: TGTGCCAGCAGCCACGAAAAGACTAGCGGGGGGGCCGATTCCATCGAGACCCAGTACTTC. Protein: CASSHEKTSGGADSIETQYF.

Here the CDR3 reads CASRTSGRMGEQFF. CDR3 nucleotides: TGTGCCAGTAGAACTAGCGGGAGGATGGGTGAGCAGTTCTTC. The chain carries TRBV19 and TRBJ2-1, with 12 nucleotides matching TRBD2. The V gene end was trimmed by 6 bases and the J gene end by 9 bases; junction bases not matched to a gene: 6. The CDR3 is made up of 14 amino acids. CDR1 is LNHDA, CDR2 SQIVND, per germline (reference sequence).

In this sample, this clonotype turned up a few times. A much larger clone lies a single base off, so this may be a read error. V and J are TRBV28 and TRBJ2-7, with TRBD2 matching over 9 bases. The CDR3 contains 19 residues. The V and J ends lost 2 bases and 2 bases, in that order; junction bases with no gene match: 16. Germline CDR1 MDHEN, CDR2 SYDVKM. CDR3 amino acids: CASSLMAGVGSGGTYEQYF. CDR3 sequence (DNA): TGTGCCAGCAGTTTAATGGCCGGGGTGGGTAGCGGGGGTACCTACGAGCAGTACTTC. The full variable domain, with the rest looked up from reference TRBV28 and TRBJ2-7, is DVKVTQSSRYLVKRTGEKVFLECVQDMDHENMFWYRQDPGLGLRLIYFSYDVKMKEKGDIPEGYSVSREKKERFSLILESASTNQTSMYLCASSLMAGVGSGGTYEQYFGPGTRLTVT.

As for this clonotype: A read error is possible here, since a much larger clone lies one base away. The CDR3 DNA reads TGTGCCAGCAGCTTCGGTCGTGTGTCAGATACGCAGTATTTT. Protein: CASSFGRVSDTQYF. The chain carries TRBV5-6 and TRBJ2-3; no reliable D call. CDR3 length: 14 residues. The V gene lost 2 bases and the J gene lost 4 bases, with 11 bases spanning the gap. Germline CDR1 is SGHDT and CDR2 is YYEEEE.

The genes are TRBV19 and TRBJ1-1; the D is unclear. Germline V gives CDR1 LNHDA, CDR2 SQIVND (reference sequence). Trimming shortened V by 3 bases and J by 0 bases, and 8 bases separated the two germline ends. This CDR3 has 14 amino acids. The CDR3 protein is CASSISQLNTEAFF. The CDR3 nucleotides read TGTGCCAGTAGTATCTCGCAGCTGAACACTGAAGCTTTCTTT.

Note on this clonotype: A much larger clone lies one base from this, so it may be a read error. V gene TRBV12-3 or TRBV12-4 combines with J gene TRBJ2-1, with a tentative D call TRBD1 (6 bases). The CDR3 has 16 amino acids. Between the trimmed V and J ends, which lost 5 bases and 6 bases, there was a span of 20 bases. DNA of the CDR3: TGTGCCAGCAGTCGGACGAGTCGGGCAGGGGCCAATGAGCAGTTCTTC. This sequence encodes CASSRTSRAGANEQFF.

This clonotype was detected ten times or more. The chain recombines TRBV6-1 with TRBJ2-3, with 9 bases lining up with TRBD2. The CDR3 has 16 residues. Germline V gene lookup returns CDR1 MNHNS and CDR2 SASEGT. With V trimmed by 5 bases and J by 4 bases, 10 bases remained unmatched. CDR3 bases: TGTGCCAGCAGTTTGAATAGCGGGAGATTATCAGATACGCAGTATTTT. It is translated as CASSLNSGRLSDTQYF.

This clonotype was recorded a few times. This chain links TRBV10-3 with TRBJ2-5; D ambiguous. Germline V gene sequence: CDR1 ENHRY, CDR2 SYGVKD. This CDR3 is built from 16 residues. V lost 3 bases to trimming and J lost 0 bases, with 14 bases between them. The CDR3 nucleotides are TGTGCCATCAGTGACCCTGAGTGGCAGAACCAAGAGACCCAGTACTTC. Amino acid sequence: CAISDPEWQNQETQYF.

This clonotype occurred a few times. V and J are TRBV20-1 and TRBJ2-1, with 9 bases that match TRBD1. Germline assignment: CDR1 DFQATT and CDR2 SNEGSKA (reference sequence). CDR3 length equals 13 residues. V lost 5 bases, J lost 7 bases, and 6 bases stayed unmatched. Written as DNA, the CDR3 is TGCAGTGCTCCCCGGACAGGGGAGAATGAGCAGTTCTTC. Translated, it gives CSAPRTGENEQFF.

The chain carries TRBV12-3 or TRBV12-4 and TRBJ2-2; D may match TRBD1 or TRBD2 (5 bases each). V lost 3 bases, J lost 6 bases, and 8 bases lay in between. The CDR3 is made up of 13 amino acids. The CDR3 reads CASSFLGAGELFF. The CDR3 bases are TGTGCCAGCAGTTTTTTGGGGGCCGGGGAGCTGTTTTTT.

The chain is built from TRBV28 and TRBJ2-2, with D perhaps TRBD1 (6 bases). Germline V gene sequence: CDR1 MDHEN, CDR2 SYDVKM. The ends were cut back, 4 bases at V and 0 bases at J, with 9 bases in the middle. The CDR3 is 15 amino acids. CDR3 nucleotide sequence: TGTGCCAGCAGTTGGGACATCGCGAACACCGGGGAGCTGTTTTTT. Translation: CASSWDIANTGELFF. The variable domain in full, with the rest retrieved from reference TRBV28 and TRBJ2-2, is DVKVTQSSRYLVKRTGEKVFLECVQDMDHENMFWYRQDPGLGLRLIYFSYDVKMKEKGDIPEGYSVSREKKERFSLILESASTNQTSMYLCASSWDIANTGELFFGEGSRLTVL.

The sample holds many counts of this clonotype. This sequence joins TRBV7-9 and TRBJ2-1; D tentatively fits TRBD1 or TRBD2 (5 bases each). V was cut by 8 bases and J by 0 bases, with 17 bases left in between. This CDR3 comprises 16 residues. CDR1 SEHNR and CDR2 FQNEAQ come from the germline V gene (reference sequence). This CDR3 is CASGGRGGDSYNEQFF. CDR3 DNA sequence: TGTGCCAGCGGAGGCCGTGGGGGTGACTCCTACAATGAGCAGTTCTTC.

This clonotype was counted a few times. The chain couples TRBV6-5 to TRBJ2-5, with 7 bases aligning to TRBD1. V trimming: 2 bases; J trimming: 2 bases; junction bases outside the gene matches: 2. Per the germline V gene, CDR1 is MNHEY and CDR2 is SVGAGI. CDR3 size: 14 residues. In nucleotides, the CDR3 is TGTGCCAGCAGTTACGTCAGGGGGCAAGAGACCCAGTACTTC. It translates to CASSYVRGQETQYF.

This clonotype was recorded at least ten times. The chain couples TRBV30 to TRBJ1-5, with a tentative D call TRBD1 (5 bases). Trimming cost V 2 bases and J 1 base, with 9 bases left between them. Germline assignment: CDR1 GTSNPN and CDR2 SVGIG (reference sequence). The CDR3 sequence is 14 residues long. CDR3 loop: CAWSNGGSNQPQHF. The DNA of the CDR3 is TGTGCCTGGAGTAATGGGGGAAGCAATCAGCCCCAGCATTTT.

This clonotype was counted only a few times. The CDR3 here is CATSDNPRTSGSNLDTQYF. The CDR3 region has the DNA TGTGCCACCAGTGACAATCCGAGGACTAGCGGGAGTAATCTAGATACGCAGTATTTT. The chain recombines TRBV24-1 with TRBJ2-3; 13 bases are shared with TRBD2. Germline values: CDR1 KGHDR, CDR2 SFDVKD. Trimming removed 4 bases from V and 5 bases from J; junction bases left unmatched: 14. The CDR3 covers 19 residues.

This sequence joins TRBV30 and TRBJ2-1, with D perhaps matching TRBD2 (6 bases). The ends were cut back, 0 bases at V and 1 base at J, with 13 bases in the middle. CDR3 length: 16 residues. Germline V gene lookup returns CDR1 GTSNPN and CDR2 SVGIG (reference sequence). The CDR3 is CAWSVPVGLSYNEQFF. CDR3 DNA: TGTGCCTGGAGTGTACCGGTGGGACTTTCCTACAATGAGCAGTTCTTC.

This clonotype was recorded many times. The chain has TRBV18 and TRBJ1-5; TRBD1 agrees at 8 bases. With V trimmed by 3 bases and J by 3 bases, 4 bases remained unmatched. CDR3 length: 15 amino acids. Looked up from germline, CDR1 is KGHSH and CDR2 is LQKENI. The CDR3 DNA sequence: TGTGCCAGCTCACCCCCAGGGGGCCCCAATCAGCCCCAGCATTTT. Amino acid sequence: CASSPPGGPNQPQHF.

V is TRBV7-6 and J is TRBJ2-2; 7 bases align to TRBD1. With V trimmed by 2 bases and J by 0 bases, 3 bases remained unmatched. Per germline, CDR1 SGHVS and CDR2 FNYEAQ. This CDR3 contains 16 residues. The CDR3 loop is CASSLTGAANTGELFF. In nucleotides, the CDR3 is TGTGCCAGCAGCTTAACAGGGGCGGCGAACACCGGGGAGCTGTTTTTT.

The CDR3 loop is CASSLTRGAGNEQFF. The CDR3 coding sequence is TGTGCCAGCAGCTTAACCAGGGGAGCAGGCAATGAGCAGTTCTTC. V usage is TRBV11-2 and J usage is TRBJ2-1; possible D gene TRBD1, 6 bases. There are 15 residues in the CDR3. The V and J ends lost 2 bases and 6 bases respectively, with 14 bases between them. Germline V gene sequence: CDR1 SGHAT, CDR2 FQNNGV.

This clonotype was seen a handful of times. The rearrangement joins TRBV7-3 to TRBJ2-2; possibly TRBD1 for D (5 bases). The CDR3 length is 16 residues. The ends were cut back, 1 base at V and 2 bases at J, with 11 bases in the middle. Germline CDR1 reads SGHTA; CDR2 reads FQGTGA. DNA for the CDR3: TGTGCCAGCAGCTTAATCCCGACAGAAAACACCGGGGAGCTGTTTTTT. It specifies CASSLIPTENTGELFF.

The chain couples TRBV4-3 to TRBJ2-1; D unclear. Trimming shortened V by 1 base and J by 4 bases, and 8 bases separated the two germline ends. This CDR3 is built from 14 residues. Germline V gene sequence: CDR1 LGHNA, CDR2 YSLEER. The CDR3 sequence: CASSQVRGYNEQFF. The CDR3 bases are TGCGCCAGCAGCCAAGTTCGCGGTTACAATGAGCAGTTCTTC.